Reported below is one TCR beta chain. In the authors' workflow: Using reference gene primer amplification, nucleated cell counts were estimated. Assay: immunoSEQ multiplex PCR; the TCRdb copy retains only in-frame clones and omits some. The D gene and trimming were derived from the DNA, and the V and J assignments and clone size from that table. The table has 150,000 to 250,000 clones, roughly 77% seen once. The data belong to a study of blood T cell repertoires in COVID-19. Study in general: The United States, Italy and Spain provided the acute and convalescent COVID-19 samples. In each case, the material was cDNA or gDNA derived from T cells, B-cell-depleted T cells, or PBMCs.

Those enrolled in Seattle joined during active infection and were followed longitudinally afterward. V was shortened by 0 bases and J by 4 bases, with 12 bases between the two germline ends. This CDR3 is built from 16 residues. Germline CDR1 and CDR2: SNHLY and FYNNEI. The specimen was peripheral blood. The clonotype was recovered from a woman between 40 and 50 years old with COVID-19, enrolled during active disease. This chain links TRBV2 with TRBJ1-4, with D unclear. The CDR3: CASSEAGSENNEKLFF. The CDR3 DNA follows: TGTGCCAGCAGTGAAGCCGGGTCCGAGAATAATGAAAAACTGTTTTTT.